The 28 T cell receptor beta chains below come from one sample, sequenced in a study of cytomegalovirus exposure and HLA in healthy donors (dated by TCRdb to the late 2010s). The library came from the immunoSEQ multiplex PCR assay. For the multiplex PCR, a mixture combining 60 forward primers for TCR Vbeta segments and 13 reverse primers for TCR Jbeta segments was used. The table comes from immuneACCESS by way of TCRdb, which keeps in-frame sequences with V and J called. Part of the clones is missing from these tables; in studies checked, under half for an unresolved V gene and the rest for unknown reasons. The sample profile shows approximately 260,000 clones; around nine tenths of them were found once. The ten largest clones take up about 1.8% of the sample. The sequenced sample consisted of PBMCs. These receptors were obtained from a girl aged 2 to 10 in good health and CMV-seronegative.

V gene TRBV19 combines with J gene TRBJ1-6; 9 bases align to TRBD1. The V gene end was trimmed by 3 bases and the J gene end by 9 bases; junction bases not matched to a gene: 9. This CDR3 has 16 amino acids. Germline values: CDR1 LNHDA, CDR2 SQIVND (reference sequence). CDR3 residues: CASSMSLGTGISPLHF. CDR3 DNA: TGTGCCAGTAGTATGTCCCTCGGGACAGGGATTTCACCCCTCCACTTT.

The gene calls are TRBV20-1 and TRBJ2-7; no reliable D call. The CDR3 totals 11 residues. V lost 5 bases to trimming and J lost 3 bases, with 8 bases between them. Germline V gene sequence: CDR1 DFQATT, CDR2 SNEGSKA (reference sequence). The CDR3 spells CSALGYYEQYF. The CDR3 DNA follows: TGCAGTGCTCTAGGATACTACGAGCAGTACTTC.

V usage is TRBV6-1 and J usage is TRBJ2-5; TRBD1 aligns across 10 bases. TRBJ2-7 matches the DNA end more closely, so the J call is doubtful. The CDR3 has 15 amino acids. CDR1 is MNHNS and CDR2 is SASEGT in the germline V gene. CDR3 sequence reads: CASSDRGQGSYEQYF. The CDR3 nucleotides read TGTGCCAGCAGTGACCGGGGACAGGGGAGTTACGAGCAGTACTTC.

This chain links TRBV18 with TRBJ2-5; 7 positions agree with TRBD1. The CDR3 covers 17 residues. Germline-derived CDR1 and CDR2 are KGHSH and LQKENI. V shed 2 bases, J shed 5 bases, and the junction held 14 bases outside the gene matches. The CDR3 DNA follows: TGTGCCAGCTCACCAGGTTTTAGGGGGCCCTCGATGGAGACCCAGTACTTC. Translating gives CASSPGFRGPSMETQYF.

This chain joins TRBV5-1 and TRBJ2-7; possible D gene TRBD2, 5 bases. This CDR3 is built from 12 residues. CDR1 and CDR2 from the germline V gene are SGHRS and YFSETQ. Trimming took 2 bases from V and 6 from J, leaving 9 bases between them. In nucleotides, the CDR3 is TGCGCCAGCAGCTTAGGAGGAGCCGAGCAGTACTTC. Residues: CASSLGGAEQYF.

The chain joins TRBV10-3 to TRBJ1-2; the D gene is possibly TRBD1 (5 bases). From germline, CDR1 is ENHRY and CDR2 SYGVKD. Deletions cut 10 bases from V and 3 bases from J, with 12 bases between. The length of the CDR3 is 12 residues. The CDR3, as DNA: TGTGCCAGCAAGGAACAGGACTATGGCTACACCTTC. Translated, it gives CASKEQDYGYTF.

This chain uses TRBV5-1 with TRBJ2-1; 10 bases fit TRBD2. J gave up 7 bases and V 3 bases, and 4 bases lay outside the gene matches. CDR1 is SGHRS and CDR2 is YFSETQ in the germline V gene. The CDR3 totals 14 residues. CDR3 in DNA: TGCGCCAGCAGCTCTTCGACTAGCGGGAATGAGCAGTTCTTC. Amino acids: CASSSSTSGNEQFF.

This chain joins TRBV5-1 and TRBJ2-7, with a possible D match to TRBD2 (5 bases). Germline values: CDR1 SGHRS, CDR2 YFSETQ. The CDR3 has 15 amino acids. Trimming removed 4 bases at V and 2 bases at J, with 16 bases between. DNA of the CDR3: TGCGCCAGCAGCCCGGCCGGCGGGTTCACCTACGAGCAGTACTTC. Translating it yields CASSPAGGFTYEQYF.

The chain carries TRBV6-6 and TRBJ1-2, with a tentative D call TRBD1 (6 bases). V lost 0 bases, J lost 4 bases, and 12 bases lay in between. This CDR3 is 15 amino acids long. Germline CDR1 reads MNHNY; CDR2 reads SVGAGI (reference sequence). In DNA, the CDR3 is TGTGCCAGCAGTTACTCGGACAGCCCCTCCTATGGCTACACCTTC. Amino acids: CASSYSDSPSYGYTF.

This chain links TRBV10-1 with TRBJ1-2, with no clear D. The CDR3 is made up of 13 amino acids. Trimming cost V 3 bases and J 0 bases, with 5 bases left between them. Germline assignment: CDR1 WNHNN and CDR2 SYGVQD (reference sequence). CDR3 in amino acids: CASSETANYGYTF. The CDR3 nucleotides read TGCGCCAGCAGTGAAACAGCTAACTATGGCTACACCTTC.

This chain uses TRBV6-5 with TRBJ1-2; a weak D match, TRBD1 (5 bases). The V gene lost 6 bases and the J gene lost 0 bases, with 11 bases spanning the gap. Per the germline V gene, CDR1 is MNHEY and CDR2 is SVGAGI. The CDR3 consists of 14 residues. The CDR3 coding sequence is TGTGCCAGCAGCACCCGGACAACTAACTATGGCTACACCTTC. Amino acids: CASSTRTTNYGYTF.

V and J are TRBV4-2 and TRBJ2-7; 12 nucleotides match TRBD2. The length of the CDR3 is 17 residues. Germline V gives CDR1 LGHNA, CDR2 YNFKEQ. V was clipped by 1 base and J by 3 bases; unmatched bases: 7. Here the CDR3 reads CASSQGRSSGGDYEQYF. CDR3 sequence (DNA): TGTGCCAGCAGCCAAGGTCGCTCTAGCGGGGGGGACTACGAGCAGTACTTC.

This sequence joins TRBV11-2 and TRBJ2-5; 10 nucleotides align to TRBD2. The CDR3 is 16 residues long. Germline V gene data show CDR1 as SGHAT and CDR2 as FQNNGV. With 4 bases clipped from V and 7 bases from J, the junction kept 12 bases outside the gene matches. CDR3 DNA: TGTGCCAGCAGCTCTCTAGCGGGGGATGGCGTGGGGACCCAGTACTTC. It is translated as CASSSLAGDGVGTQYF.

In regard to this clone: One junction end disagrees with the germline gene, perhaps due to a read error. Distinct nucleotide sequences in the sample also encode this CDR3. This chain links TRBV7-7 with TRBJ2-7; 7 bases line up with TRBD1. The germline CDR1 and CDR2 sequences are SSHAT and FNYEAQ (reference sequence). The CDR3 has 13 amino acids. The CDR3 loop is CASSLGDSYEQYF. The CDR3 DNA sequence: TGTGCTAGCAGCCTAGGGGACAGCTACGAGCAGTACTTC.

In DNA, the CDR3 is TGTGCCAGCAGCCCGTCGAGCCAAGTGGGGGGGGATAGCAATCAGCCCCAGCATTTT. It encodes CASSPSSQVGGDSNQPQHF. The rearrangement links TRBV11-3 to TRBJ1-5; tentatively, D is TRBD1 (5 bases). Per the germline V gene, CDR1 is SGHNT and CDR2 is YENEEA. Between the trimmed V and J ends, which lost 5 bases and 0 bases, there was a span of 23 bases. This CDR3 contains 19 residues.

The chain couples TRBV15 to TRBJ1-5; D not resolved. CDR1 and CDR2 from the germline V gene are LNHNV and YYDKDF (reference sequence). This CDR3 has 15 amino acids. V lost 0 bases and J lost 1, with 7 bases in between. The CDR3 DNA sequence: TGTGCCACCAGCAGAGATAGTTTCAGCAATCAGCCCCAGCATTTT. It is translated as CATSRDSFSNQPQHF.

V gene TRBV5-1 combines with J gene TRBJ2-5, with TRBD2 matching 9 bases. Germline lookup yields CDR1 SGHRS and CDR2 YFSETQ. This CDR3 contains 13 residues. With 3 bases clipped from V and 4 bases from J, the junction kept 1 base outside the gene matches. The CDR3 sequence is CASSYSGGETQYF. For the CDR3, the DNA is TGCGCCAGCAGCTATAGCGGGGGAGAGACCCAGTACTTC.

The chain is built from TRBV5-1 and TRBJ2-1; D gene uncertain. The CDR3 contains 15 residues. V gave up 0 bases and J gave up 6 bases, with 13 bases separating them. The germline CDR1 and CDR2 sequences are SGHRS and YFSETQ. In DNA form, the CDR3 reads TGCGCCAGCAGCTTGGATGGGCAGTTGTCCAATGAGCAGTTCTTC. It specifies CASSLDGQLSNEQFF.

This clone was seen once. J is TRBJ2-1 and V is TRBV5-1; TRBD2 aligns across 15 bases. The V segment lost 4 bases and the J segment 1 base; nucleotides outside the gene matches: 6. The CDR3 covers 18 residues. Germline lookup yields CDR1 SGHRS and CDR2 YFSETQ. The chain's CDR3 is CASSLGLAGGLSYNEQFF. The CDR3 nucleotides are TGCGCCAGCAGCCTCGGACTAGCGGGGGGGCTATCCTACAATGAGCAGTTCTTC.

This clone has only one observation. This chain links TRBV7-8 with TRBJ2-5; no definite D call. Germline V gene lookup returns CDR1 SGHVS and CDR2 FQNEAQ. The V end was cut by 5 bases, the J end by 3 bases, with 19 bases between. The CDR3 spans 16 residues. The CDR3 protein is CASSGRGFLGEETQYF. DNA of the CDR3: TGTGCCAGCAGCGGCAGAGGTTTCTTAGGAGAAGAGACCCAGTACTTC.

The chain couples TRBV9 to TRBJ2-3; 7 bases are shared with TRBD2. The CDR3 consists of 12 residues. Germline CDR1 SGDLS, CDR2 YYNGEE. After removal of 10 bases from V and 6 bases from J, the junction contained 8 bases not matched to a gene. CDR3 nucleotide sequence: TGTGCCGGGGGGGGGTCGACCGATACGCAGTATTTT. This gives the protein CAGGGSTDTQYF.

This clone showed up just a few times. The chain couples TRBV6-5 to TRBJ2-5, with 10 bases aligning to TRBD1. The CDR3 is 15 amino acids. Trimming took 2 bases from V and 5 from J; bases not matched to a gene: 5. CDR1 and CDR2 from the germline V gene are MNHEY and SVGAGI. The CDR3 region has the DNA TGTGCCAGCAGTTACGAGACAGGGGGCGTGGAGACCCAGTACTTC. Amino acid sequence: CASSYETGGVETQYF.

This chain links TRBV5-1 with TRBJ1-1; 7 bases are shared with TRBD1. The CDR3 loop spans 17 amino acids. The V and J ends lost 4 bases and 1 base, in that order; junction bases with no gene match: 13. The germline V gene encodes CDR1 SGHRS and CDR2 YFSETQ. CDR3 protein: CASSIQGGSHPNTEAFF. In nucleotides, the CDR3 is TGCGCCAGCAGCATTCAGGGGGGATCGCACCCGAACACTGAAGCTTTCTTT.

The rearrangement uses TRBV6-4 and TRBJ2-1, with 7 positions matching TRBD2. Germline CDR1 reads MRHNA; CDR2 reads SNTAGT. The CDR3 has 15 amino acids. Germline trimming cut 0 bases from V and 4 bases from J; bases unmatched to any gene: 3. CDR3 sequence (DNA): TGTGCCAGCAGTGACTCTCTCGGGGGGTACAATGAGCAGTTCTTC. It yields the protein CASSDSLGGYNEQFF.

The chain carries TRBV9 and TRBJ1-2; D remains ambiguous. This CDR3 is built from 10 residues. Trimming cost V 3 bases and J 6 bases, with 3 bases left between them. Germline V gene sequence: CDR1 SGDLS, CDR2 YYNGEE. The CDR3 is CASSGDGYTF. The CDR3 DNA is TGTGCCAGCAGCGGCGATGGCTACACCTTC.

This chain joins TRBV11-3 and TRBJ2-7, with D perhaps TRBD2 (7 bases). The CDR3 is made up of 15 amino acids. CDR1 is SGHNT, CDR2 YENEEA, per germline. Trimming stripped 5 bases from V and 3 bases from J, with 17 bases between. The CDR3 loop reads CASSLGGGGIYEQYF. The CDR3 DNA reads TGTGCCAGCAGCCTAGGAGGGGGGGGAATCTACGAGCAGTACTTC.

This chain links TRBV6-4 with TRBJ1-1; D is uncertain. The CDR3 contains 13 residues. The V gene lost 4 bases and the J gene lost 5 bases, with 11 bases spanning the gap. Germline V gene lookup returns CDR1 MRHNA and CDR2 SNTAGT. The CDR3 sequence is CASSVESGTEAFF. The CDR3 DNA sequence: TGTGCCAGCAGTGTGGAAAGCGGGACTGAAGCTTTCTTT.

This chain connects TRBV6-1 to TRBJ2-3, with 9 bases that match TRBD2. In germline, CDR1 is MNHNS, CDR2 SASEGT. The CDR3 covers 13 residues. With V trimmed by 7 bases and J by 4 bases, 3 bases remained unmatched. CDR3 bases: TGTGCCAGCAAAGGCGGGGGGGCAGATACGCAGTATTTT. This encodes CASKGGGADTQYF.